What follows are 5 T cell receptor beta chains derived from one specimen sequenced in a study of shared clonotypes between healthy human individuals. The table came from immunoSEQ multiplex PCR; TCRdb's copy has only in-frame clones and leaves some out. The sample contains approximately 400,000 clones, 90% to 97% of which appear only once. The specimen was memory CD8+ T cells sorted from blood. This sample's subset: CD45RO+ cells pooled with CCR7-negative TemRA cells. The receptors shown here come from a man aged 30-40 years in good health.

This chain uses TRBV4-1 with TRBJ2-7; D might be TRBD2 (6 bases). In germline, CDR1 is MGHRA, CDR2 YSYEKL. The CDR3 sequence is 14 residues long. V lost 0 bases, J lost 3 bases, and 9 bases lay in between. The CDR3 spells CASSQEIGGYEQYF. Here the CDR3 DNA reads TGCGCCAGCAGCCAAGAAATCGGGGGCTACGAGCAGTACTTC.

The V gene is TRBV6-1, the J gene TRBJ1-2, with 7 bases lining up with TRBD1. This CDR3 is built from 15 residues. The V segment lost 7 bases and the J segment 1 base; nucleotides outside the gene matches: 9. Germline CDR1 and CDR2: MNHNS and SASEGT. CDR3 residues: CASTSGQIHNYGYTF. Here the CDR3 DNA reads TGTGCCAGCACCTCGGGACAGATCCATAACTATGGCTACACCTTC.

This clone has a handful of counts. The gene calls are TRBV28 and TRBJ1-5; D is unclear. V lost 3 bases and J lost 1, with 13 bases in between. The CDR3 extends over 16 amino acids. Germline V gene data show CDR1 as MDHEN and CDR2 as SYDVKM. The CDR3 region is CASSLALVNSNQPQHF. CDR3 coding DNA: TGTGCCAGCAGTTTGGCGCTAGTGAACAGCAATCAGCCCCAGCATTTT.

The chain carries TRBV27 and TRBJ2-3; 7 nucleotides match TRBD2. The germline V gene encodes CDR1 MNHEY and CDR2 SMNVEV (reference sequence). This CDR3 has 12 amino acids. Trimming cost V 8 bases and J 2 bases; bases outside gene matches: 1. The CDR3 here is CASGRATDTQYF. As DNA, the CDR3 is TGTGCCAGCGGGAGGGCCACAGATACGCAGTATTTT.

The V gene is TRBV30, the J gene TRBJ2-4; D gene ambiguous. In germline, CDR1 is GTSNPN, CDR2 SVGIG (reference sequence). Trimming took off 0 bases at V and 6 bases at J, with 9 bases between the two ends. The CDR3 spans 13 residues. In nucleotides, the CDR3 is TGTGCCTGGAGTGTGATGGGCGCAAACATTCAGTACTTC. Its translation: CAWSVMGANIQYF.